This TCR beta chain was sequenced in a study of Graves' ophthalmopathy and Graves' hyperthyroidism. Transcripts of RNA were the source for amplifying TCR beta CDR3 regions. HTBI primers primed a first-round RT-PCR, and a second-round multiplex PCR followed. From the multiplex PCR reads, TCRdb called clonotypes with MiXCR, one entry per CDR3 protein. The table has hundreds of thousands of distinct CDR3 sequences, about a fifth seen once. By definition, stable hyperthyroidism involved no ophthalmopathy within 18 months of follow-up. The hyperthyroidism patients, aged 18 to 65, had been newly diagnosed, with under 2 months' duration. PBMCs stemmed from under 11 ml of fresh peripheral blood. The TCR comes from a young woman with stable Graves' hyperthyroidism. Some clones in this sample may be carry-over from other donors' samples. The material sequenced was peripheral blood.

CDR3 amino acids: CASKSHGGRDQPQHF. The CDR3 DNA is TGTGCCAGCAAAAGCCACGGGGGGCGGGATCAGCCCCAGCATTTT. The rearrangement links TRBV6-1 to TRBJ1-5; D perhaps matches TRBD1 (6 bases). Trimming left V 7 bases short and J 5 bases short, with 18 bases between. Per the germline V gene, CDR1 is MNHNS and CDR2 is SASEGT. The CDR3 sequence is 15 residues long.